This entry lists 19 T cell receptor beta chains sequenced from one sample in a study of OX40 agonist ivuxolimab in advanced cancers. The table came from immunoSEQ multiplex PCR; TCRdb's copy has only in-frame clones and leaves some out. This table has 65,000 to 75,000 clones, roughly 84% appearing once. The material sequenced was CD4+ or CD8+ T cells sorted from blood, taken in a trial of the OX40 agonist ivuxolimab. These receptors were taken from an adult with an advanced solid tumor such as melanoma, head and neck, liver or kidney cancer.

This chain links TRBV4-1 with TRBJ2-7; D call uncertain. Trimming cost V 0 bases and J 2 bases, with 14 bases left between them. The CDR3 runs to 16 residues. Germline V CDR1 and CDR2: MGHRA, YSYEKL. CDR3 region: CASSQEIQRTAYEQYF. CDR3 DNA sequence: TGCGCCAGCAGCCAAGAGATTCAGCGTACGGCCTACGAGCAGTACTTC.

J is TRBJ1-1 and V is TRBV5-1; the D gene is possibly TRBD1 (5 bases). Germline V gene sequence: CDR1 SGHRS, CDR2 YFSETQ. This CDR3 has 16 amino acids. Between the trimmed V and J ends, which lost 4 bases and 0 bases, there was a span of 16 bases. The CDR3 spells CASSPARGALNTEAFF. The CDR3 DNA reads TGCGCCAGCAGCCCGGCCCGAGGGGCCCTGAACACTGAAGCTTTCTTT.

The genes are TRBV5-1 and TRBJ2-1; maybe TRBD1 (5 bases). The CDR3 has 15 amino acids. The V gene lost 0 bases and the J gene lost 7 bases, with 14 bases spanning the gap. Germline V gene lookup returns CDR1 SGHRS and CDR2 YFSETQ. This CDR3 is CASSLGWGGRNEQFF. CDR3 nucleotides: TGCGCCAGCAGCTTGGGCTGGGGCGGACGTAATGAGCAGTTCTTC. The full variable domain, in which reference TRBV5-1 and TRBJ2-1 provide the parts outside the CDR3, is KAGVTQTPRYLIKTRGQQVTLSCSPISGHRSVSWYQQTPGQGLQFLFEYFSETQRNKGNFPGRFSGRQFSNSRSEMNVSTLELGDSALYLCASSLGWGGRNEQFFGPGTRLTVL.

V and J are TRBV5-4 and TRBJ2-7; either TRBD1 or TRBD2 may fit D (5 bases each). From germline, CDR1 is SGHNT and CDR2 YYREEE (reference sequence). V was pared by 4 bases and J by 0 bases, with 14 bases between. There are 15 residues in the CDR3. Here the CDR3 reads CASSPTGTRSYEQYF. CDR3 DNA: TGTGCCAGCAGCCCAACCGGGACGCGCTCCTACGAGCAGTACTTC.

CDR3 sequence: CASRQGVSNQPQHF. The CDR3 DNA sequence: TGTGCCAGCAGACAAGGAGTTAGCAATCAGCCCCAGCATTTT. The chain employs TRBV6-5 and TRBJ1-5; D gene ambiguous. V lost 6 bases to trimming and J lost 0 bases, with 9 bases between them. The germline CDR1 and CDR2 sequences are MNHEY and SVGAGI. The CDR3 extends over 14 amino acids.

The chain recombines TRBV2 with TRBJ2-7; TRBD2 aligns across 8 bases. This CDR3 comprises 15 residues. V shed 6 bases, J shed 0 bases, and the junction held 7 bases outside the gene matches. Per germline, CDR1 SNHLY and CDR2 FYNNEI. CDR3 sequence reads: CASSPSREVSYEQYF. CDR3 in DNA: TGTGCCAGCAGCCCCTCGCGGGAGGTCTCCTACGAGCAGTACTTC.

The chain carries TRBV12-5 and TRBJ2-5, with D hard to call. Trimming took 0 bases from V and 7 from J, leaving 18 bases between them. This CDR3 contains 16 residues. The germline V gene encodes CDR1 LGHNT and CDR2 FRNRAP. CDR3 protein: CASGLVLGPTTGTQYF. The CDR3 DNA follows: TGTGCTAGTGGTTTGGTACTGGGCCCGACCACCGGGACCCAGTACTTC.

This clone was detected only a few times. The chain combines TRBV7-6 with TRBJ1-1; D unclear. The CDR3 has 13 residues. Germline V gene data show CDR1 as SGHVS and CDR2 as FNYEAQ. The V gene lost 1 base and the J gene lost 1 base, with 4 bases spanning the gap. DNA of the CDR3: TGTGCCAGCAGCTTAGTGGAGAACACTGAAGCTTTCTTT. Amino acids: CASSLVENTEAFF.

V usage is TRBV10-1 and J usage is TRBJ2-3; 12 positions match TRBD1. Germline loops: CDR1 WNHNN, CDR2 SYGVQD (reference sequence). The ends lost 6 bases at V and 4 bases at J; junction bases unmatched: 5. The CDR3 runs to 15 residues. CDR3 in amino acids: CASSAGQGAADTQYF. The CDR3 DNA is TGCGCCAGCAGCGCGGGACAGGGGGCTGCAGATACGCAGTATTTT.

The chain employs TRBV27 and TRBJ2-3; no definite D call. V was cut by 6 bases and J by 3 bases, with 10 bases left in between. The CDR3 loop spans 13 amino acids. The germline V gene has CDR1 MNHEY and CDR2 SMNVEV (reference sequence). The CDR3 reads CASSPSGTDTQYF. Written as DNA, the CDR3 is TGTGCCAGCAGCCCGTCGGGTACAGATACGCAGTATTTT.

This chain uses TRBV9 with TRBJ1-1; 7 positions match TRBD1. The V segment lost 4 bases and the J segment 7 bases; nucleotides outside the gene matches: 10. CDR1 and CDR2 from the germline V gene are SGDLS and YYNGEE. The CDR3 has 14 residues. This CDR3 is CASSRSRGQGEAFF. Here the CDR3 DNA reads TGTGCCAGCAGCAGAAGTAGGGGGCAGGGTGAAGCTTTCTTT. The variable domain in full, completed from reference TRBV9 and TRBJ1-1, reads DSGVTQTPKHLITATGQRVTLRCSPRSGDLSVYWYQQSLDQGLQFLIQYYNGEERAKGNILERFSAQQFPDLHSELNLSSLELGDSALYFCASSRSRGQGEAFFGQGTRLTVV.

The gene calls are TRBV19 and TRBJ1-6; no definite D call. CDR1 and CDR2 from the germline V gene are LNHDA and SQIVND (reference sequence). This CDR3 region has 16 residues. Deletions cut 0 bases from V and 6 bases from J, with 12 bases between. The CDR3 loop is CASSIDGFIGNSPLHF. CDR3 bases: TGTGCCAGTAGTATAGACGGATTTATCGGTAATTCACCCCTCCACTTT.

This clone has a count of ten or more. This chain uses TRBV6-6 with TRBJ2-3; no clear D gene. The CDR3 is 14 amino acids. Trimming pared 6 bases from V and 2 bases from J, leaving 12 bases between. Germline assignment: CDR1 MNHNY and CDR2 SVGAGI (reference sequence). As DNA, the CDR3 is TGTGCCAGCAGCGCCAACGACCCCACAGATACGCAGTATTTT. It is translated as CASSANDPTDTQYF.

CDR3 loop: CASSADPGNTIYF. CDR3 DNA sequence: TGTGCCAGCAGCGCGGACCCTGGAAACACCATATATTTT. The chain has TRBV2 and TRBJ1-3; D is ambiguous. CDR3 size: 13 residues. Trimming shortened V by 6 bases and J by 2 bases, and 8 bases separated the two germline ends. Per germline, CDR1 SNHLY and CDR2 FYNNEI.

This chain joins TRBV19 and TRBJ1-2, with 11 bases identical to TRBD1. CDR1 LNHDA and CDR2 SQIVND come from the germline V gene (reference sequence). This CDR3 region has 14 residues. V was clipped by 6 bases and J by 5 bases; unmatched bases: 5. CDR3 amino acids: CASRARDRGYGYTF. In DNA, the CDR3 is TGTGCCAGTAGGGCCCGGGACAGGGGGTATGGCTACACCTTC. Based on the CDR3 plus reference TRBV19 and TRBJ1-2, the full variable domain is DGGITQSPKYLFRKEGQNVTLSCEQNLNHDAMYWYRQDPGQGLRLIYYSQIVNDFQKGDIAEGYSVSREKKESFPLTVTSAQKNPTAFYLCASRARDRGYGYTFGSGTRLTVV.

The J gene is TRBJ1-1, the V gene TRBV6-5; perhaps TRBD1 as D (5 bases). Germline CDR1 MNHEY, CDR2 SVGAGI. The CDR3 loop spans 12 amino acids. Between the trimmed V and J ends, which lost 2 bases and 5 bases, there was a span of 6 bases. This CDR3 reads CASSYGATEAFF. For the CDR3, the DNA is TGTGCCAGCAGTTACGGGGCGACTGAAGCTTTCTTT.

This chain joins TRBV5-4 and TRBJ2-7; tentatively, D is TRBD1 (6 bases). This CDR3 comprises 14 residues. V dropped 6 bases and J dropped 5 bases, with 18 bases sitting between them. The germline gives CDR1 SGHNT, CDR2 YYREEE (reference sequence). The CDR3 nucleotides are TGTGCCAGCACCAACAGGGTTTCCGGGAACGAGCAGTACTTC. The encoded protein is CASTNRVSGNEQYF.

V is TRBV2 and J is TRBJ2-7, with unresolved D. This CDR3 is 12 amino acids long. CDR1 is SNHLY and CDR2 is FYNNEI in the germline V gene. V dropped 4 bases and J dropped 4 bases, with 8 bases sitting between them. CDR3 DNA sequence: TGTGCCAGCAGTGCGAGCAGATACGAGCAGTACTTC. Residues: CASSASRYEQYF.

CDR3 DNA sequence: TGTGCCAGCACTAGGACAGGGGACCCAAATGGCTACACCTTC. As protein: CASTRTGDPNGYTF. The gene calls are TRBV28 and TRBJ1-2, with 9 positions matching TRBD1. CDR1 and CDR2 (germline): MDHEN, SYDVKM. V was pared by 7 bases and J by 6 bases, with 9 bases of the junction left unmatched. The CDR3 contains 14 residues.